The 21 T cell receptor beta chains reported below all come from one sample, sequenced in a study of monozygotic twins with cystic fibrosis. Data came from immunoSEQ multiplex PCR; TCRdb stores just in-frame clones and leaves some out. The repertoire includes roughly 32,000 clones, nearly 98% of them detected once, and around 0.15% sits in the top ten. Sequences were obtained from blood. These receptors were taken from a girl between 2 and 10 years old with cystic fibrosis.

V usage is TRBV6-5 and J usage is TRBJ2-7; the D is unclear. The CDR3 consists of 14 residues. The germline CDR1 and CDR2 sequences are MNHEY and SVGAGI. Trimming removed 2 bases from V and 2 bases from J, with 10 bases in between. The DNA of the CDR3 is TGTGCCAGCAGTTACGGAACGGGTGCCTACGAGCAGTACTTC. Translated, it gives CASSYGTGAYEQYF.

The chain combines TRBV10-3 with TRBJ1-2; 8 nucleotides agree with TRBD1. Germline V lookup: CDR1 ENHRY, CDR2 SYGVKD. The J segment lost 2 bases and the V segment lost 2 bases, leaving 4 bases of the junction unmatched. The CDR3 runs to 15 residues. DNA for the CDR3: TGTGCCATCAGTGAGCCCGACAGGGGCAACTATGGCTACACCTTC. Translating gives CAISEPDRGNYGYTF.

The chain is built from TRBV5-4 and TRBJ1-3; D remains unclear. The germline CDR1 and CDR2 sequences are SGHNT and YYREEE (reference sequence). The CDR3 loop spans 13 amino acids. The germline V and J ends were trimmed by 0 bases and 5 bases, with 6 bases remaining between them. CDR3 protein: CASSLDGRNTIYF. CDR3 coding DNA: TGTGCCAGCAGCTTGGACGGAAGAAACACCATATATTTT.

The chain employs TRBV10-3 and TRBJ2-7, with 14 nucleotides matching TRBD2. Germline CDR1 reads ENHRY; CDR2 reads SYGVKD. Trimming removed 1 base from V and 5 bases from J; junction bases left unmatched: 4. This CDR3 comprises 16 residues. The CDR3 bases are TGTGCCATCAGTGAGTGGGGGACTAGCGGGAGTCACGAGCAGTACTTC. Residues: CAISEWGTSGSHEQYF.

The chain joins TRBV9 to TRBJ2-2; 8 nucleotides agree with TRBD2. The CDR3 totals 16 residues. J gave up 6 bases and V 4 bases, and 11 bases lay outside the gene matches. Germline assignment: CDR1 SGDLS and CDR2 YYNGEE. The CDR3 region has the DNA TGTGCCAGCAGCTCACCGGGAGGGAATAGGGCCGGGGAGCTGTTTTTT. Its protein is CASSSPGGNRAGELFF. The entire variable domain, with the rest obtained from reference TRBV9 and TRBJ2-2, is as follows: DSGVTQTPKHLITATGQRVTLRCSPRSGDLSVYWYQQSLDQGLQFLIQYYNGEERAKGNILERFSAQQFPDLHSELNLSSLELGDSALYFCASSSPGGNRAGELFFGEGSRLTVL.

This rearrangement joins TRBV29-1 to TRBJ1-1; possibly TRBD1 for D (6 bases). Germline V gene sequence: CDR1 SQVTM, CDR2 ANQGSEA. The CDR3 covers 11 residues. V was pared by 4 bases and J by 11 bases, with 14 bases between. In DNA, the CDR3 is TGCAGCGTTGGGAAGGGGGGCCTGGCTTTCTTT. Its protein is CSVGKGGLAFF. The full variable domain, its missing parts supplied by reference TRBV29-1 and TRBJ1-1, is SAVISQKPSRDICQRGTSLTIQCQVDSQVTMMFWYRQQPGQSLTLIATANQGSEATYESGFVIDKFPISRPNLTFSTLTVSNMSPEDSSIYLCSVGKGGLAFFGQGTRLTVV.

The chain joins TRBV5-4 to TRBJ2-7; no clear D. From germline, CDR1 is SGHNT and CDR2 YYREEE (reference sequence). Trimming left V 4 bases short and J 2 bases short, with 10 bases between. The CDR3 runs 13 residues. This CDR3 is CASSKDRPYEQYF. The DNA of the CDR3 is TGTGCCAGCAGCAAGGACCGGCCCTACGAGCAGTACTTC. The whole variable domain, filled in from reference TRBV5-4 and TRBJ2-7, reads ETGVTQSPTHLIKTRGQQVTLRCSSQSGHNTVSWYQQALGQGPQFIFQYYREEENGRGNFPPRFSGLQFPNYSSELNVNALELDDSALYLCASSKDRPYEQYFGPGTRLTVT.

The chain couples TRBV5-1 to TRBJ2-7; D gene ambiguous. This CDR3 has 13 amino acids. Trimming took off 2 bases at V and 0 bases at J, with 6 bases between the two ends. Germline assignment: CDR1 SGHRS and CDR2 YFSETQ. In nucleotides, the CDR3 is TGCGCCAGCAGCTTAGCTAGCTCCTACGAGCAGTACTTC. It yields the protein CASSLASSYEQYF.

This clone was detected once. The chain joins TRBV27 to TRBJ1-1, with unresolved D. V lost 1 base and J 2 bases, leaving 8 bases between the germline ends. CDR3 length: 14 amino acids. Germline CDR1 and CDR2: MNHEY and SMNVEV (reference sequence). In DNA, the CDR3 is TGTGCCAGCAGTTTATATTCACCCAACACTGAAGCTTTCTTT. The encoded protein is CASSLYSPNTEAFF.

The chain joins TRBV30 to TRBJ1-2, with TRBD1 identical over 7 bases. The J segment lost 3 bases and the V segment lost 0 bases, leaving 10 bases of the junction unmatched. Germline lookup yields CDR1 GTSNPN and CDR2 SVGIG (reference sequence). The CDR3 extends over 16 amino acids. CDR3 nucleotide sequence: TGTGCCTGGAGTGTCCAACCCGGACAGGCCCACTATGGCTACACCTTC. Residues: CAWSVQPGQAHYGYTF.

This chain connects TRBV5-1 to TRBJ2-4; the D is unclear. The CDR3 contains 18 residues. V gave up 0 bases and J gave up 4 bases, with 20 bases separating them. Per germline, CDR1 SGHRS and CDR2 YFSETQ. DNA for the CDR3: TGCGCCAGCAGCTTGGGGGTCGGTCAGACTGGAGCTAAAAACATTCAGTACTTC. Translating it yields CASSLGVGQTGAKNIQYF. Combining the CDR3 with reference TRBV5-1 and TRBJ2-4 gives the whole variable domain KAGVTQTPRYLIKTRGQQVTLSCSPISGHRSVSWYQQTPGQGLQFLFEYFSETQRNKGNFPGRFSGRQFSNSRSEMNVSTLELGDSALYLCASSLGVGQTGAKNIQYFGAGTRLSVL.

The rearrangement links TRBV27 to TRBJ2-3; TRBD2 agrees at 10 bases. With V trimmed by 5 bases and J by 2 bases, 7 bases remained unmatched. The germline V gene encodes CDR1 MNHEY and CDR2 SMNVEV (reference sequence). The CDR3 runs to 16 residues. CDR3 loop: CASSRRTSGFTDTQYF. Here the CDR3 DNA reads TGTGCCAGCAGTCGCCGGACTAGCGGATTCACAGATACGCAGTATTTT.

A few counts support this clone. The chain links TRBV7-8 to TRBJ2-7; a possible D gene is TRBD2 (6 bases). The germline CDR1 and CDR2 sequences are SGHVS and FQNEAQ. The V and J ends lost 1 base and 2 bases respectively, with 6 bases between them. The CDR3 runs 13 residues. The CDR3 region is CASSLVAAYEQYF. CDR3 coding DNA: TGTGCCAGCAGCTTAGTAGCGGCCTACGAGCAGTACTTC.

The CDR3 DNA reads as TGTGCCAGCAGTGAAGGGCGCAGCAATCAGCCCCAGCATTTT. Protein product: CASSEGRSNQPQHF. This chain joins TRBV6-1 and TRBJ1-5, with unresolved D. This CDR3 has 14 amino acids. The ends were cut back, 1 base at V and 1 base at J, with 5 bases in the middle. Looked up from germline, CDR1 is MNHNS and CDR2 is SASEGT.

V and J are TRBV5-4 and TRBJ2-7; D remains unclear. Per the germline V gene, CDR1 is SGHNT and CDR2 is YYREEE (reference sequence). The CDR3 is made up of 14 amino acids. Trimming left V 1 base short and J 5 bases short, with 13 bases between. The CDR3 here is CASSLYTGMNEQYF. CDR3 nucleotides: TGTGCCAGCAGCTTGTATACGGGCATGAACGAGCAGTACTTC.

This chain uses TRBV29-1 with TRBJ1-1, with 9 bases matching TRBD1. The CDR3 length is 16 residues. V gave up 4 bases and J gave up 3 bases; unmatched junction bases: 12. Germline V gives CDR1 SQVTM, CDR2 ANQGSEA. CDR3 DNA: TGCAGCGTTGTAGGACAGGGGCGGGGCCGTGACACTGAAGCTTTCTTT. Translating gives CSVVGQGRGRDTEAFF.

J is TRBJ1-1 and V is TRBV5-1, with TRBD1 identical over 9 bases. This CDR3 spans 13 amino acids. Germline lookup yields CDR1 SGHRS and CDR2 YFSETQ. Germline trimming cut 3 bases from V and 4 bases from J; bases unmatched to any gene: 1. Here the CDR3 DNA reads TGCGCCAGCAGCTGGACAGGGGTCACTGAAGCTTTCTTT. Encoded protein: CASSWTGVTEAFF.

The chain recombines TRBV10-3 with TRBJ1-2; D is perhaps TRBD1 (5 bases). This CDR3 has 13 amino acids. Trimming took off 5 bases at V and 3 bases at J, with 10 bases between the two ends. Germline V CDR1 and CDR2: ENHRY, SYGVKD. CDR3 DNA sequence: TGTGCCATCAGTCGCGACAGAGACTATGGCTACACCTTC. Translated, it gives CAISRDRDYGYTF.

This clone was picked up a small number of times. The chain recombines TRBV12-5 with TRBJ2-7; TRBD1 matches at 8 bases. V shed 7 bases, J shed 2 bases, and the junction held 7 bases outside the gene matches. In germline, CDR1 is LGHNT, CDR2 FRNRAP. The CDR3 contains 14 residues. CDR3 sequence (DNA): TGTGCTAGTGAGGATAACAGGGGGACCTACGAGCAGTACTTC. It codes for CASEDNRGTYEQYF.

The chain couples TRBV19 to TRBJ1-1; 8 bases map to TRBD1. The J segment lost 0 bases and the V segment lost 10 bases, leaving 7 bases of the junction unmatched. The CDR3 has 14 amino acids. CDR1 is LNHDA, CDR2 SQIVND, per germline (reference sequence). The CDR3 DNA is TGTGCCACCGACAGGGGACTCATGAACACTGAAGCTTTCTTT. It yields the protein CATDRGLMNTEAFF.

The CDR3 DNA is TGTGCCAGCAGCCGATGGGGACAGGGTAATGGCTACACCTTC. Its translation: CASSRWGQGNGYTF. This sequence joins TRBV14 and TRBJ1-2, with TRBD1 matching 9 bases. J gave up 6 bases and V 4 bases, and 6 bases lay outside the gene matches. From germline, CDR1 is SGHDN and CDR2 FVKESK. The CDR3 totals 14 residues.